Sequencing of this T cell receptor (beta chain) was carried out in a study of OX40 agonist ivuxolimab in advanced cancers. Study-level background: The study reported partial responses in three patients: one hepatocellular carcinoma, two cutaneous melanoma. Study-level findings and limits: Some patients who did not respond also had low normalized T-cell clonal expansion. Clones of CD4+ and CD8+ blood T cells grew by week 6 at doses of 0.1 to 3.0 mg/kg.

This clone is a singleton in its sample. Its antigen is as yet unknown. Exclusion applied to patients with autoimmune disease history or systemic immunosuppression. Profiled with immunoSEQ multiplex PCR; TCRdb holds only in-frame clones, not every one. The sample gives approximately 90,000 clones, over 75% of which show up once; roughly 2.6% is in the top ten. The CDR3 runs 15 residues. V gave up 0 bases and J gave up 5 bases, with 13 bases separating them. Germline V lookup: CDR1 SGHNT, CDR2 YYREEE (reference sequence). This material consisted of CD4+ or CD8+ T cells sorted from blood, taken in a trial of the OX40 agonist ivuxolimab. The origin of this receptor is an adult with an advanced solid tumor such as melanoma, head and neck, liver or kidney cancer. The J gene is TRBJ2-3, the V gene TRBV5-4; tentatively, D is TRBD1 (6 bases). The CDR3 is CASSLDQGIGDTQYF. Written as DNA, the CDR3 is TGTGCCAGCAGCTTGGATCAGGGGATAGGAGATACGCAGTATTTT.